The present TCR beta chain was sequenced within a study of CD8 T cells in ankylosing spondylitis. As for this clonotype: Its target is not known.

The length of the CDR3 is 16 residues. With V trimmed by 3 bases and J by 4 bases, 11 bases remained unmatched. The germline CDR1 and CDR2 sequences are MNHEY and SMNVEV (reference sequence). Study results and limitations: The disease-linked clones had a CD8+ phenotype and low blood frequencies. Ankylosing spondylitis blood appeared to carry a characteristic TCR beta motif of roughly eight highly homologous variants.

TCRdb reprocessed the 5' RACE reads via MiXCR and lists one record per CDR3 protein. This sample has about 840,000 distinct CDR3 sequences; 10% to 15% occur once, and the top ten carry around 0.51%. The material sequenced was blood, either unsorted or a sorted T cell fraction (not recorded which). V usage is TRBV27 and J usage is TRBJ2-5; 7 bases match TRBD1. This clonotype originated in a male donor with ankylosing spondylitis. The CDR3 DNA reads as TGTGCCAGCAGTTTCAACAGGGGAAGTTATGCAGAGACCCAGTACTTC. Amino acids: CASSFNRGSYAETQYF.